This TCR beta chain was captured in a study of T-cell reconstitution after alpha-beta-depleted transplantation in children. Regarding the study as a whole: Fresh T-cell production supplied most of the T-cell counts and diversity seen one year after transplant. Reportedly, roughly two months post-transplant, alpha-beta T cells arose from several hundred expanded graft clones.

This sample's TCRbeta library carried unique molecular identifier barcodes. MiXCR, run by TCRdb on the PCR reads, gives a single entry per CDR3 protein. The data contain around 270,000 distinct CDR3 sequences, roughly a tenth of them seen just once; the ten biggest clones take up less than 9%. The CDR3 consists of 15 residues. The germline V and J ends were trimmed by 10 bases and 5 bases, with 23 bases remaining between them. In regard to this clonotype: Its antigen remains unknown.

Source: PBMCs, taken before TCRalphabeta/CD19-depleted stem cell transplant. The source is a boy under three years old with acute myeloid leukemia, due to receive a stem cell transplant. J is TRBJ2-5 and V is TRBV12-3 or TRBV12-4; tentatively, D is TRBD2 (7 bases). CDR3 sequence (DNA): TGTGCCACCCCCCAAAGGGGGGAGGGGGAGGAGACCCAGTACTTC. It yields the protein CATPQRGEGEETQYF.